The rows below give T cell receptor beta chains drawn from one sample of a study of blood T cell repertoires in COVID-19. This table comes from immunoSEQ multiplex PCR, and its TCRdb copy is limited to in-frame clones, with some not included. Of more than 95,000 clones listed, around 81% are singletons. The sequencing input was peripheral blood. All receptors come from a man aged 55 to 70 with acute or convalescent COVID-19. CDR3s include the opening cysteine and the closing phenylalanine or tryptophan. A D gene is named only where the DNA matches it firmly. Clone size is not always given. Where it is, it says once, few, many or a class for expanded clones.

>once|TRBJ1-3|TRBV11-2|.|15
TGTGCCAGCAGCCGAACCCGAACTAGTGGAAACACCATATATTTT
CASSRTRTSGNTIYF
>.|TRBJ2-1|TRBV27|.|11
TGTGCCCCGGGGGTGGATGATGAGCAGTTCTTC
CAPGVDDEQFF
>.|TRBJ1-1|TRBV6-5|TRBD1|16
TGTGCCAGCAGTTCGAGTCTGACAGGGACCAACACTGAAGCTTTCTTT
CASSSSLTGTNTEAFF
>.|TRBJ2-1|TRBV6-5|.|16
TGTGCCAGCAGTTACAAACAGGGACGGATATACAATGAGCAGTTCTTC
CASSYKQGRIYNEQFF
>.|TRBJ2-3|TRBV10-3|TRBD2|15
TGTGCCGCCGGGACTAGCGGAAAGAGCACAGATACGCAGTATTTT
CAAGTSGKSTDTQYF
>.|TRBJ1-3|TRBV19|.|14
TGTGCCAGTTGGGACACGAGCTCTGGAAACACCATATATTTT
CASWDTSSGNTIYF
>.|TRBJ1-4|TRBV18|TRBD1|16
TGTGCCAGCTCACGACGAGGGACAGGGTCTGATGAAAAACTGTTTTTT
CASSRRGTGSDEKLFF
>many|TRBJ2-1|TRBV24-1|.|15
TGTGCCACCAGTGACCAAGGACACAGTTACAATGAGCAGTTCTTC
CATSDQGHSYNEQFF
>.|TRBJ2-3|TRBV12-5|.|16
TGTGCTAGTGGTTCCAACACGGGACTTAACACAGATACGCAGTATTTT
CASGSNTGLNTDTQYF
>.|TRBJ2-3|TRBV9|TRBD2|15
TGTGCCAGCAGCGTAGGAGGGCGGGAGTGGGATACGCAGTATTTT
CASSVGGREWDTQYF
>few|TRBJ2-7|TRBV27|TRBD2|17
TGTGCCAGCAGTTTTTCCGGCCTAGGCGGGGGGCTCTACGAGCAGTACTTC
CASSFSGLGGGLYEQYF
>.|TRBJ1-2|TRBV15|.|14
TGTGCCACCAGCGGTCAGTCGGGAACCTATGGCTACACCTTC
CATSGQSGTYGYTF
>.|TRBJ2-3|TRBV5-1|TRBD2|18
TGCGCCAGCAGCCCCACCCCGAGACTAGCGGGGCGCACAGATACGCAGTATTTT
CASSPTPRLAGRTDTQYF
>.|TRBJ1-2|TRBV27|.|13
TGTGCCAGCAGTGAAGGACAGAGCAATGGCTACACCTTC
CASSEGQSNGYTF
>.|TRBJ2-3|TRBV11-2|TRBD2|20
TGTGCCAGCAGCTTAGAACCCTCTGGACTAGCGGGAGGAAGCACAGATACGCAGTATTTT
CASSLEPSGLAGGSTDTQYF
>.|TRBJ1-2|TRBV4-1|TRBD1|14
TGCGCCAGCAGACCCGACAGGGGCAACTATGGCTACACCTTC
CASRPDRGNYGYTF
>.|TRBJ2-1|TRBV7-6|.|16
TGTGCCAGCAGCTTATCGTCCAGCGAAACCTACAATGAGCAGTTCTTC
CASSLSSSETYNEQFF
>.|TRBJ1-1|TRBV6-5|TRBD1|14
TGTGCCAGCAGTACGATCGGACAGGGGCTCCCAGCTTTCTTT
CASSTIGQGLPAFF
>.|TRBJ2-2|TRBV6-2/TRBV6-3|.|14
TGTGCCAGCAGTCCGGGAGTGGGGACCGGGGAGCTGTTTTTT
CASSPGVGTGELFF